This record covers a single TCR beta chain. What it binds is not known. Produced via immunoSEQ multiplex PCR; TCRdb's table is partial and in-frame only. This table holds about 1.5 million clones, around 98% found once. The data belong to a study of shared clonotypes between healthy human individuals. Overall study findings and caveats: Several donors showed sharing of about 4.6% of naive CD4 clonotypes. Sequencing depth was expected to influence donor clonotype sharing.

The TCR comes from a man aged 25-45 years in good health. What was sequenced was naive CD4+ T cells sorted from blood. Documented subset: CD45RA+ positively selected.

The CDR3 bases are TGTGCCAGCGCCCCCCGCGGCCCAAACTCCTACGAGCAGTACTTC. Residues: CASAPRGPNSYEQYF. The V and J genes are TRBV6-1 and TRBJ2-7; D is unresolved. Trimming shortened V by 8 bases and J by 0 bases, and 17 bases separated the two germline ends. CDR1 MNHNS and CDR2 SASEGT come from the germline V gene. This CDR3 has 15 amino acids.